The 31 T cell receptor beta chains presented below share a single source sample, sequenced in a study of siplizumab effects on memory and regulatory T cells. Only in-frame clones appear in the TCRdb table, and some are missing; sequencing was by immunoSEQ multiplex PCR. In the table there are tens of thousands of clones, roughly 94% of which are singletons. The specimen sequenced was non-Treg CD4+ T cells sorted from blood. These receptors were taken from a human donor in good health.

With regard to this clone: Germline and junction disagree at one end, which may indicate a read error. The chain has TRBV6-5 and TRBJ2-7; no reliable D call. Germline CDR1 and CDR2: MNHEY and SVGAGI. This CDR3 is 11 amino acids long. Here the CDR3 reads CASSNSYEQYF. The CDR3 nucleotides read TGTGCCAGCAGTAACTCCTACGAGCAGTACTTC.

The chain links TRBV5-1 to TRBJ2-3, with D unresolved. This CDR3 region has 16 residues. Trimming stripped 3 bases from V and 2 bases from J, with 16 bases between. The V gene's germline CDR1 is SGHRS and CDR2 YFSETQ. CDR3 amino acids: CASSSGGRQTTDTQYF. CDR3 nucleotide sequence: TGCGCCAGCAGCTCAGGTGGACGGCAGACCACAGATACGCAGTATTTT.

This chain uses TRBV5-6 with TRBJ2-7; the match to TRBD2 covers 9 bases. This CDR3 has 18 residues. Germline loops: CDR1 SGHDT, CDR2 YYEEEE. V dropped 4 bases and J dropped 2; count of bases not matched to a gene: 16. The CDR3 reads CASSPSLGLAGLPYEQYF. CDR3 sequence (DNA): TGTGCCAGCAGCCCCTCCCTGGGGCTAGCGGGGTTGCCCTACGAGCAGTACTTC. Filled out from reference TRBV5-6 and TRBJ2-7, the complete variable domain reads DAGVTQSPTHLIKTRGQQVTLRCSPKSGHDTVSWYQQALGQGPQFIFQYYEEEERQRGNFPDRFSGHQFPNYSSELNVNALLLGDSALYLCASSPSLGLAGLPYEQYFGPGTRLTVT.

The genes are TRBV10-3 and TRBJ2-6; D tentatively reads TRBD1 or TRBD2 (7 bases each). Germline V lookup: CDR1 ENHRY, CDR2 SYGVKD. V was shortened by 6 bases and J by 2 bases, with 11 bases between the two germline ends. This CDR3 is built from 15 residues. CDR3 sequence (DNA): TGTGCCATCAGGGGGGGGACAGCTGGGGCCAACGTCCTGACTTTC. It codes for CAIRGGTAGANVLTF.

The rearrangement uses TRBV7-2 and TRBJ1-6; the D gene is possibly TRBD1 (5 bases). The V end was cut by 1 base, the J end by 5 bases, with 9 bases between. The CDR3 is 15 amino acids. Per the germline V gene, CDR1 is SGHTA and CDR2 is FQGNSA. The CDR3 sequence: CASSLVRENNSPLHF. The CDR3 nucleotides are TGTGCCAGCAGCTTAGTCAGGGAGAATAATTCACCCCTCCACTTT.

J is TRBJ2-3 and V is TRBV29-1; D is unclear. Trimming shortened V by 7 bases and J by 2 bases, and 4 bases separated the two germline ends. The CDR3 is made up of 10 amino acids. Germline V gene sequence: CDR1 SQVTM, CDR2 ANQGSEA. The CDR3 sequence: CSGYTDTQYF. DNA of the CDR3: TGCAGCGGGTACACAGATACGCAGTATTTT.

The V gene is TRBV5-6, the J gene TRBJ2-7; 10 nucleotides match TRBD2. Germline CDR1 reads SGHDT; CDR2 reads YYEEEE. The CDR3 runs 15 residues. J lost 2 bases, V lost 2 bases, and 4 bases had no gene match. The chain's CDR3 is CASSFPSGGTYEQYF. Written as DNA, the CDR3 is TGTGCCAGCAGCTTTCCTAGCGGGGGTACCTACGAGCAGTACTTC.

The V gene is TRBV15, the J gene TRBJ1-5; possibly TRBD1 for D (6 bases). CDR3 length: 16 residues. Trimming took off 0 bases at V and 5 bases at J, with 14 bases between the two ends. The germline gives CDR1 LNHNV, CDR2 YYDKDF (reference sequence). DNA for the CDR3: TGTGCCACCAGCAGAGATCTGAACAGGGTAGATCAGCCCCAGCATTTT. This gives the protein CATSRDLNRVDQPQHF.

In the case of this clone: This sample includes further DNA sequences coding for the same CDR3. This chain uses TRBV5-1 with TRBJ1-6, with D maybe TRBD1 (6 bases). Germline-derived CDR1 and CDR2 are SGHRS and YFSETQ. V lost 1 base to trimming and J lost 0 bases, with 11 bases between them. The CDR3 is 17 residues long. CDR3 DNA sequence: TGCGCCAGCAGCTTGCGCGGGGGCAGCTCCTATAATTCACCCCTCCACTTT. Translating gives CASSLRGGSSYNSPLHF. The whole variable domain, remainder taken from reference TRBV5-1 and TRBJ1-6, is KAGVTQTPRYLIKTRGQQVTLSCSPISGHRSVSWYQQTPGQGLQFLFEYFSETQRNKGNFPGRFSGRQFSNSRSEMNVSTLELGDSALYLCASSLRGGSSYNSPLHFGNGTRLTVT.

This chain links TRBV11-2 with TRBJ1-1; 9 bases line up with TRBD1. CDR3 size: 15 residues. Germline V gene lookup returns CDR1 SGHAT and CDR2 FQNNGV. Trimming took 6 bases from V and 2 from J; bases not matched to a gene: 7. In DNA form, the CDR3 reads TGTGCCAGCAGTCCCGGGACAGGGACCAACACTGAAGCTTTCTTT. Protein: CASSPGTGTNTEAFF.

The chain uses TRBV7-2 and TRBJ2-7; D gene ambiguous. The V gene's germline CDR1 is SGHTA and CDR2 FQGNSA. Trimming stripped 1 base from V and 3 bases from J, with 4 bases between. This CDR3 has 12 amino acids. Here the CDR3 DNA reads TGTGCCAGCAGCTTAGGCGTCTACGAGCAGTACTTC. Encoded protein: CASSLGVYEQYF.

The V and J genes are TRBV30 and TRBJ1-4; the D is unclear. Trimming shortened V by 0 bases and J by 8 bases, and 10 bases separated the two germline ends. The CDR3 loop spans 13 amino acids. CDR1 and CDR2 from the germline V gene are GTSNPN and SVGIG (reference sequence). The CDR3 loop reads CAWSVGVREKLFF. The CDR3 nucleotides are TGTGCCTGGAGTGTCGGAGTACGGGAAAAACTGTTTTTT.

The chain recombines TRBV14 with TRBJ1-6, with TRBD1 identical over 7 bases. Losses at the gene ends were 7 bases for V and 9 bases for J; bases not matched to a gene: 9. CDR1 is SGHDN and CDR2 is FVKESK in the germline V gene. This CDR3 has 14 residues. The CDR3 reads CASNRAGGTSPLHF. The CDR3 nucleotides read TGTGCCAGCAATAGAGCAGGGGGGACTTCACCCCTCCACTTT.

This sequence joins TRBV30 and TRBJ1-1; the D gene is possibly TRBD1 (6 bases). V was trimmed by 2 bases and J by 4 bases, leaving 14 bases between them. The CDR3 totals 14 residues. CDR1 is GTSNPN, CDR2 SVGIG, per germline (reference sequence). As DNA, the CDR3 is TGTGCCTGGAGTTGGTTAGGGGGGAGCACTGAAGCTTTCTTT. Amino acids: CAWSWLGGSTEAFF. The full variable domain, completed using reference TRBV30 and TRBJ1-1, is SQTIHQWPATLVQPVGSPLSLECTVEGTSNPNLYWYRQAAGRGLQLLFYSVGIGQISSEVPQNLSASRPQDRQFILSSKKLLLSDSGFYLCAWSWLGGSTEAFFGQGTRLTVV.

This clone was detected only once. The rearrangement joins TRBV5-6 to TRBJ2-7; no clear D. The germline V gene encodes CDR1 SGHDT and CDR2 YYEEEE. This CDR3 has 12 amino acids. V shed 2 bases and J shed 3 bases, with 6 bases lying between them. CDR3 nucleotide sequence: TGTGCCAGCAGCTTCAAGGGCTACGAGCAGTACTTC. Residues: CASSFKGYEQYF.

V and J are TRBV12-5 and TRBJ2-1; D remains unclear. The germline CDR1 and CDR2 sequences are LGHNT and FRNRAP. The CDR3 loop spans 15 amino acids. Trimming pared 1 base from V and 1 base from J, leaving 8 bases between. CDR3 in amino acids: CASGLGSLSYNEQFF. CDR3 sequence (DNA): TGTGCTAGTGGTTTGGGCTCCTTATCCTACAATGAGCAGTTCTTC. The complete variable domain, with remaining parts taken from reference TRBV12-5 and TRBJ2-1, reads DARVTQTPRHKVTEMGQEVTMRCQPILGHNTVFWYRQTMMQGLELLAYFRNRAPLDDSGMPKDRFSAEMPDATLATLKIQPSEPRDSAVYFCASGLGSLSYNEQFFGPGTRLTVL.

This chain joins TRBV19 and TRBJ1-5, with 10 positions matching TRBD1. Germline CDR1 reads LNHDA; CDR2 reads SQIVND (reference sequence). CDR3 length: 14 residues. V shed 5 bases and J 5 bases; nucleotides not matched to a gene: 3. In DNA, the CDR3 is TGTGCCAGTAGTTTGACAGGGGGCGATCAGCCCCAGCATTTT. This gives the protein CASSLTGGDQPQHF.

This clone was seen once. V is TRBV7-3 and J is TRBJ2-2; D not certain. Trimming shortened V by 3 bases and J by 4 bases, and 12 bases separated the two germline ends. The germline V gene encodes CDR1 SGHTA and CDR2 FQGTGA. The CDR3 runs 15 residues. CDR3 sequence reads: CASSLAGPTTGELFF. The CDR3 nucleotides read TGTGCCAGCAGCTTGGCTGGCCCGACCACCGGGGAGCTGTTTTTT.

This chain links TRBV10-2 with TRBJ2-1; D gene ambiguous. Germline V gives CDR1 WSHSY, CDR2 SAAADI. The V gene lost 3 bases and the J gene lost 8 bases, with 17 bases spanning the gap. The CDR3 sequence is 15 residues long. The CDR3 region is CASSEWGRMYDEQFF. In DNA form, the CDR3 reads TGCGCCAGCAGTGAATGGGGTAGAATGTACGATGAGCAGTTCTTC.

V gene TRBV4-1 combines with J gene TRBJ2-3; 14 positions agree with TRBD2. Unmatched junction bases numbered 7, after V lost 1 base and J lost 1 base. Germline V gene lookup returns CDR1 MGHRA and CDR2 YSYEKL. CDR3 size: 19 residues. In DNA form, the CDR3 reads TGCGCCAGCAGCCAAGTGGGACTAGCGGGGGCCCTTGGCACAGATACGCAGTATTTT. It is translated as CASSQVGLAGALGTDTQYF.

The rearrangement joins TRBV4-1 to TRBJ2-2; D not resolved. V lost 2 bases and J 7 bases, leaving 11 bases between the germline ends. This CDR3 contains 14 residues. Germline-derived CDR1 and CDR2 are MGHRA and YSYEKL. The CDR3 region is CASSQQEFGGELFF. In nucleotides, the CDR3 is TGCGCCAGCAGCCAACAGGAGTTCGGCGGGGAGCTGTTTTTT.

The rearrangement links TRBV29-1 to TRBJ2-3; D is possibly TRBD1 or TRBD2 (5 bases each). The CDR3 contains 13 residues. Germline assignment: CDR1 SQVTM and CDR2 ANQGSEA. Trimming cost V 8 bases and J 2 bases, with 14 bases left between them. The CDR3 is CSIRGEITDTQYF. CDR3 coding DNA: TGCAGCATCCGAGGGGAAATCACAGATACGCAGTATTTT.

V gene TRBV7-9 combines with J gene TRBJ2-7; tentatively, D is TRBD1 or TRBD2 (5 bases each). V lost 1 base, J lost 5 bases, and 15 bases lay in between. The CDR3 contains 15 residues. From germline, CDR1 is SEHNR and CDR2 FQNEAQ (reference sequence). CDR3 DNA: TGTGCCAGCAGCTTAGGTGGGACGACAGCAAACGAGCAGTACTTC. It yields the protein CASSLGGTTANEQYF.

V and J are TRBV10-3 and TRBJ1-5, with D unclear. Germline values: CDR1 ENHRY, CDR2 SYGVKD. The ends were cut back, 0 bases at V and 6 bases at J, with 3 bases in the middle. The CDR3 runs 12 residues. The CDR3 nucleotides are TGTGCCATCAGTGAGTCGAGTCAGCCCCAGCATTTT. Residues: CAISESSQPQHF.

The chain carries TRBV25-1 and TRBJ2-5; D possibly corresponds to TRBD1 (6 bases). Trimming removed 1 base at V and 3 bases at J, with 15 bases between. This CDR3 comprises 16 residues. Germline V CDR1 and CDR2: MGHDK, SYGVNS. The CDR3 loop reads CASSEFRPQGKETQYF. DNA of the CDR3: TGTGCCAGCAGTGAATTTCGACCACAGGGAAAAGAGACCCAGTACTTC.

The V and J genes are TRBV11-3 and TRBJ1-3; D gene ambiguous. Trimming took 5 bases from V and 8 from J, leaving 10 bases between them. Germline CDR1 is SGHNT and CDR2 is YENEEA. There are 12 residues in the CDR3. The CDR3 bases are TGTGCCAGCAGCCGCGGGTGGGACACCATATATTTT. Encoded protein: CASSRGWDTIYF.

The CDR3 coding sequence is TGTGCCAGCAGTTACGAGGGGGGGACCGGGGAGCTGTTTTTT. Translation gives CASSYEGGTGELFF. This sequence joins TRBV6-6 and TRBJ2-2; the D gene is possibly TRBD2 (7 bases). The CDR3 is made up of 14 amino acids. V was clipped by 2 bases and J by 5 bases, with 9 bases between them. In germline, CDR1 is MNHNY, CDR2 SVGAGI (reference sequence).

The chain uses TRBV7-9 and TRBJ2-7; unclear D gene. Per the germline V gene, CDR1 is SEHNR and CDR2 is FQNEAQ (reference sequence). Trimming removed 4 bases at V and 2 bases at J, with 15 bases between. The CDR3 extends over 15 amino acids. CDR3 DNA: TGTGCCAGCAGCTCCGGAACAGAGTATCCCTACGAGCAGTACTTC. Its translation: CASSSGTEYPYEQYF.

V gene TRBV27 combines with J gene TRBJ1-1; perhaps TRBD1 as D (6 bases). Germline CDR1 is MNHEY and CDR2 is SMNVEV (reference sequence). CDR3 size: 15 residues. The V end lost 3 bases, the J end lost 1 base, and 12 bases lay between the germline ends. CDR3 sequence: CASSFDPRGNTEAFF. As DNA, the CDR3 is TGTGCCAGCAGTTTTGACCCCAGGGGGAACACTGAAGCTTTCTTT.

Of note for this clone: Compared with germline, one end of the junction differs, possibly owing to a read error. The CDR3 loop is CASSPWTGAGSTEAFF. CDR3 DNA: TGTGCTAGCAGCCCATGGACAGGGGCAGGGAGCACTGAAGCTTTCTTT. V gene TRBV7-7 combines with J gene TRBJ1-1, with 9 positions matching TRBD1. The CDR3 contains 16 residues. Looked up from germline, CDR1 is SSHAT and CDR2 is FNYEAQ (reference sequence).

The V call is TRBV7-2, the J call TRBJ2-1, with 7 bases fitting TRBD2. This CDR3 is 15 amino acids long. J lost 2 bases, V lost 2 bases, and 3 bases had no gene match. Germline V gives CDR1 SGHTA, CDR2 FQGNSA. The CDR3 region is CASSLWEGPYNEQFF. The CDR3 DNA reads TGTGCCAGCAGCTTATGGGAGGGCCCCTACAATGAGCAGTTCTTC. The variable domain in full, with the rest retrieved from reference TRBV7-2 and TRBJ2-1, is GAGVSQSPSNKVTEKGKDVELRCDPISGHTALYWYRQSLGQGLEFLIYFQGNSAPDKSGLPSDRFSAERTGGSVSTLTIQRTQQEDSAVYLCASSLWEGPYNEQFFGPGTRLTVL.